In this sample, the clone carrying this TCR beta chain turned up a few times. What it binds is not known. The data derive from a study of post-analysis software for immune sequencing data. Study in general: Courses of disease covered relapsing-remitting, secondary progressive and progressive-relapsing multiple sclerosis. Study-wide results and limits: By F measure, samples from a shared preparation batch strongly co-clustered. Elevated frequency relative to controls characterized 4 or 5 TRBV segments in patients, TRBV5-6, TRBV5-1 and TRBV20-1 among them. People with multiple sclerosis had a significantly lower normalized Chao1 diversity than controls did.

Built from TCR beta cDNA, the libraries had unique molecular identifiers in them. About 500,000 cDNA molecules were obtained per 1 to 10 million input T cells. Each CDR3 protein gets one entry after TCRdb re-called the PCR reads with MiXCR. Of 750,000 to 950,000 distinct CDR3 sequences in the sample, around 45% were seen once. The germline CDR1 and CDR2 sequences are MNHEY and SVGAGI. Unmatched junction bases numbered 7, after V lost 0 bases and J lost 3 bases. The CDR3 contains 18 residues. The chain carries TRBV6-5 and TRBJ2-1; 11 positions agree with TRBD2. The sequence came from a girl aged 5 to 17 with multiple sclerosis. Sequencing was done on a sample of blood. CDR3 region: CASSYSSSGRWGYNEQFF. Written as DNA, the CDR3 is TGTGCCAGCAGTTACTCGTCTAGCGGGAGGTGGGGCTACAATGAGCAGTTCTTC.